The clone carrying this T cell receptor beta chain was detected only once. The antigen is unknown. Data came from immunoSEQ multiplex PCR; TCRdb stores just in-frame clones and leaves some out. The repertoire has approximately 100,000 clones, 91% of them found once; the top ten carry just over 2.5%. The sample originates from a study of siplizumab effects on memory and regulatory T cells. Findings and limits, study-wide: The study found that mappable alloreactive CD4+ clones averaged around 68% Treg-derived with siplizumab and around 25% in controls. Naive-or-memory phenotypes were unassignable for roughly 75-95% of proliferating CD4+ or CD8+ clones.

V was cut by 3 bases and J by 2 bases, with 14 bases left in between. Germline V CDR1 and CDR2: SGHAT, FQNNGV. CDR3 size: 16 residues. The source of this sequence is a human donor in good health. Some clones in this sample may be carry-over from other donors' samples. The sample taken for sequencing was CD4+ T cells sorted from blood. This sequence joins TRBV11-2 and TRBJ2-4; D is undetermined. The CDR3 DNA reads TGTGCCAGCAGCTTGGAGCCCGGCACATCCAAAAACATTCAGTACTTC. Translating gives CASSLEPGTSKNIQYF.